The clone carrying this TCR beta chain was counted ten times or more. Its specificity is not known. Germline V gene lookup returns CDR1 MNHEY and CDR2 SMNVEV (reference sequence). With V trimmed by 6 bases and J by 1 base, 6 bases remained unmatched. This CDR3 is 15 amino acids long. These data are taken from a study of response to subunit inactivated influenza vaccine. General study points: The authors proposed limited new T cell recruitment per seasonal influenza vaccination.

TCRdb re-analysed the RT-PCR reads in MiXCR, keeping a single row per CDR3 protein. The sample lists hundreds of thousands of distinct CDR3 sequences; 9.5% to 15% were seen once. This chain links TRBV27 with TRBJ2-7; 10 bases map to TRBD2. This TCR was sampled from a man over 45 who received an inactivated influenza vaccine. The sequencing here drew on non-naive T cells sorted from PBMCs, taken about 14 days before vaccination. The CDR3 region has the DNA TGTGCCAGCAGCTACCTAGCGGGGGAGTCCTACGAGCAGTACTTC. It codes for CASSYLAGESYEQYF.